This record concerns one TCR beta chain sequence. Its antigen is not known. The sample belongs to a study of shared clonotypes between healthy human individuals. Study-wide results and limits: Rarefaction curves obtained for sorted subsets showed sequencing incomplete despite large depth. In having few donors, the study represented limited genetic and exposure-history diversity.

The assay was immunoSEQ multiplex PCR, and TCRdb's table has in-frame clones only and misses some. This sample has a few million clones, with over 85% found just once. The sequence derives from a young man in good health. Some clones in this sample may be carry-over from other donors' samples. Sequenced sample: naive CD4+ T cells from PBMCs. The sample's subset: CD45RA+ positively selected.

CDR3 nucleotide sequence: TGTGCAAGTCGCTTACCCCGGGACAGGGGGCATGGATATGGCTACACCTTC. Translating gives CASRLPRDRGHGYGYTF. The chain links TRBV12-2 to TRBJ1-2; the listed D gene, TRBD1, was not tested against the DNA. TRBV12-2 is a recognized pseudogene. There are 17 residues in the CDR3.